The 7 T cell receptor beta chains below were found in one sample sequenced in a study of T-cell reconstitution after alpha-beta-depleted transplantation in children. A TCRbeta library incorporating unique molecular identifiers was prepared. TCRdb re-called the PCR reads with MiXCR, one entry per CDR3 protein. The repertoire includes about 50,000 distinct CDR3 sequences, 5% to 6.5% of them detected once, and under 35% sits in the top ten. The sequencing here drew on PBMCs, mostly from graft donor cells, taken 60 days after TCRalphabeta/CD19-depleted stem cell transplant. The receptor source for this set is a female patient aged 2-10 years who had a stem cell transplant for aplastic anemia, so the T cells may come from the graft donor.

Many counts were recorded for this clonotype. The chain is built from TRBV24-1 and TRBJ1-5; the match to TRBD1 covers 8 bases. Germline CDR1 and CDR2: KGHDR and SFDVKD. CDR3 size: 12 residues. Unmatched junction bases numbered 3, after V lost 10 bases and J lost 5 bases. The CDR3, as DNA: TGTGCCACTGGACAGGGTCATCAGCCCCAGCATTTT. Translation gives CATGQGHQPQHF.

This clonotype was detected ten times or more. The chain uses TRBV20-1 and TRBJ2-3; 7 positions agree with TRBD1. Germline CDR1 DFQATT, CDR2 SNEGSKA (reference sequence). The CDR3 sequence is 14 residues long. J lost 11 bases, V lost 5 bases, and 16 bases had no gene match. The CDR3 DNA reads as TGCAGTGCTGACAAAAATCTGAAGGACAGGCAGCAGTATTTT. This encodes CSADKNLKDRQQYF.

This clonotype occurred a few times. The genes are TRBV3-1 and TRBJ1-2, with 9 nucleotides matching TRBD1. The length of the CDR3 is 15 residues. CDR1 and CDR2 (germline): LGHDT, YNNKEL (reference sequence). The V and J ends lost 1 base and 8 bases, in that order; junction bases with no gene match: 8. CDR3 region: CASSQAGQGEEGYTF. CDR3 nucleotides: TGTGCCAGCAGCCAAGCGGGACAGGGTGAGGAAGGCTACACCTTC.

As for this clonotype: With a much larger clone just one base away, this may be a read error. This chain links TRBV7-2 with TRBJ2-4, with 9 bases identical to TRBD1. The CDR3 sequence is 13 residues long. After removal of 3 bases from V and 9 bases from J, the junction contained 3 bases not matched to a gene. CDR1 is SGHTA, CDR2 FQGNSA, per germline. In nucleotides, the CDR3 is TGTGCCAGCAGCTTCGACAGGGGGAGCATTCAGTACTTC. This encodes CASSFDRGSIQYF.

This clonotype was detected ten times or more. The CDR3 loop reads CASSLGGRRNEQFF. The CDR3 DNA reads TGTGCCAGCAGTTTAGGGGGGAGGAGAAATGAGCAGTTCTTC. This sequence joins TRBV28 and TRBJ2-1, with a possible D match to TRBD2 (6 bases). The V gene lost 2 bases and the J gene lost 7 bases, with 12 bases spanning the gap. The germline V gene has CDR1 MDHEN and CDR2 SYDVKM. The CDR3 length is 14 residues.

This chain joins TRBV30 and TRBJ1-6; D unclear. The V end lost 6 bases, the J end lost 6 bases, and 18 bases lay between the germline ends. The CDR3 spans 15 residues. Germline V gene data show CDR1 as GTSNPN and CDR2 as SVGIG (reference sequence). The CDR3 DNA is TGTGCCTGCCTCGTAACGGGCTTATTTAATTCACCCCTCCACTTT. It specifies CACLVTGLFNSPLHF.

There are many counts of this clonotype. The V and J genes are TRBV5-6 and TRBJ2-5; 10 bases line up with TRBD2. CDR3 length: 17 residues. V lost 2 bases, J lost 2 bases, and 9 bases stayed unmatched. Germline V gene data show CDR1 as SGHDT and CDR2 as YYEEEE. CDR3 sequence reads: CASSLLLAGRPQETQYF. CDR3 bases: TGTGCCAGCAGCTTACTACTAGCGGGGAGGCCTCAAGAGACCCAGTACTTC.